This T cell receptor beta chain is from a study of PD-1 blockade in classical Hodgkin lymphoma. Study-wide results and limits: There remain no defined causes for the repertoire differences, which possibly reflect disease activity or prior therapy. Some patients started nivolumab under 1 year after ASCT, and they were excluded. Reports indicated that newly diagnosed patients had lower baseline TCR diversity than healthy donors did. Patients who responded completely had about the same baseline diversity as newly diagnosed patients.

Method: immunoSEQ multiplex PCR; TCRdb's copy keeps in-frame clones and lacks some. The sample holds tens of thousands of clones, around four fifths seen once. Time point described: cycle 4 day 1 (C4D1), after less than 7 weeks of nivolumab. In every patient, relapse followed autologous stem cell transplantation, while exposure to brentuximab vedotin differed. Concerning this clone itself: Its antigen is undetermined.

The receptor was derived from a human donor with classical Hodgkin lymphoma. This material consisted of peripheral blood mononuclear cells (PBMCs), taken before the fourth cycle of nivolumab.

The CDR3 DNA reads as TGTGCCAGCAGTCCCCCCCGGTATGACGGGAGGACCGCAGATACGCAGTATTTT. The encoded protein is CASSPPRYDGRTADTQYF. This sequence joins TRBV5-4 and TRBJ2-3; TRBD2 matches 7 bases. V was clipped by 5 bases and J by 4 bases; unmatched bases: 19. Germline assignment: CDR1 SGHNT and CDR2 YYREEE (reference sequence). CDR3 size: 18 residues.